This T cell receptor (beta chain) came from a study of blood T cells in healthy people across ages. Study-level points and caveats: The CMV status of each donor remained undetermined, and this could have confounded shifts in expanded clonotypes. Naive T cell percentage strongly correlated with TCR beta diversity.

The V gene's germline CDR1 is DFQATT and CDR2 SNEGSKA (reference sequence). The CDR3 consists of 14 residues. V was trimmed by 3 bases and J by 5 bases, leaving 16 bases between them. Combining a sample-barcoded 5' primer with a J-beta primer mix, a second PCR ran for 7 to 11 cycles. Via MiXCR, TCRdb re-called the 5' RACE reads, giving one row per CDR3 protein. The sample lists about 1,600,000 distinct CDR3 sequences; roughly 40% were seen once. All donors came from Russia, were Caucasian and healthy, and spanned ages roughly 6 to 100. The authors isolated at least 6 million PBMCs per sample. With regard to this clonotype: Antigen: not known.

The sequencing sample was made of blood. The receptor was isolated from a woman aged 18-29 years in good health. The J gene is TRBJ2-5, the V gene TRBV20-1; D call uncertain. In DNA form, the CDR3 reads TGCAGTGCTAGCCCAATGGAGTCGAGGGAGACCCAGTACTTC. It is translated as CSASPMESRETQYF.